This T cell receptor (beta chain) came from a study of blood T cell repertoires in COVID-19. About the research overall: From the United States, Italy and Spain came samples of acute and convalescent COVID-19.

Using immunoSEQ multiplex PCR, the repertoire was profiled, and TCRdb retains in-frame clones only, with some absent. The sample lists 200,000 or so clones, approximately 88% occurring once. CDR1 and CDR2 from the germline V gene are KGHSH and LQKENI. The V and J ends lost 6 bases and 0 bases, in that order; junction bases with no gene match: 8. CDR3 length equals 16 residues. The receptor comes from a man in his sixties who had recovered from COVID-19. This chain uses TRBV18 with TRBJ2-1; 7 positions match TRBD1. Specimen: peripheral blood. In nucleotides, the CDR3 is TGTGCCAGCTCCCCGCAGGGACAGTCCTCCTACAATGAGCAGTTCTTC. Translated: CASSPQGQSSYNEQFF.